The rows below give T cell receptor beta chains drawn from one sample of a study of shared clonotypes between healthy human individuals. Sequencing used immunoSEQ multiplex PCR; TCRdb keeps in-frame clones, though not all of them. Seen here are roughly 2,500,000 clones, over 85% observed once, and the top ten hold 0.35% to 0.45%. Specimen: naive CD4+ T cells from PBMCs. These TCRs come from a man aged 18 to 30 in good health. Some clones in this sample may be carry-over from other donors' samples. The CDR3 runs from the conserved cysteine through the conserved F or W. The D gene is left open where the match is weak. Size values are once, few and many counts, or a class for expanded clones, and some rows have none.

TRBD1	TRBV6-5	few	14	TRBJ1-1	CASSSQGALTEAFF	TGTGCCAGCAGCTCACAGGGGGCGCTCACTGAAGCTTTCTTT
TRBD1	TRBV19	-	21	TRBJ2-1	CASSMGPFWPNTGGTYNEQFF	TGTGCCAGTAGTATGGGGCCCTTCTGGCCAAACACAGGGGGCACCTACAATGAGCAGTTCTTC
-	TRBV6-1	-	13	TRBJ2-7	CASSRDTNYEQYF	TGTGCCAGCAGCCGGGACACAAACTACGAGCAGTACTTC
-	TRBV12-5	-	15	TRBJ2-1	CASGSHRNSYNEQFF	TGTGCTAGTGGTTCCCACAGGAATTCATACAATGAGCAGTTCTTC
-	TRBV7-9	few	14	TRBJ1-1	CASSLLGPNTEAFF	TGTGCCAGCAGCTTATTGGGGCCGAACACTGAAGCTTTCTTT
-	TRBV19	-	18	TRBJ2-3	CASSRDTFNFPSTDTQYF	TGTGCCAGTAGTCGGGACACTTTTAATTTCCCTAGCACAGATACGCAGTATTTT
TRBD2	TRBV5-1	-	14	TRBJ2-1	CASRAGGTYNEQFF	TGCGCCAGCAGAGCGGGAGGAACCTACAATGAGCAGTTCTTC
-	TRBV1	-	13	TRBJ2-7	CTSNKDRGYEQYF	TGCACCAGCAACAAGGACAGGGGTTACGAGCAGTACTTC
-	TRBV18	-	14	TRBJ1-1	CASSPPSGQVEAFF	TGTGCCAGCTCACCACCGTCGGGGCAAGTTGAAGCTTTCTTT
-	TRBV7-3	-	13	TRBJ1-1	CASSLISATEAFF	TGTGCCAGCAGCTTAATCTCGGCTACTGAAGCTTTCTTT
TRBD2	TRBV19	-	15	TRBJ2-1	CASRSVAGGYNEQFF	TGTGCCAGTAGGTCGGTAGCGGGAGGGTACAATGAGCAGTTCTTC
-	TRBV19	-	14	TRBJ2-4	CASSNTGTQNIQYF	TGTGCCAGTAGTAACACAGGGACCCAAAACATTCAGTACTTC
-	TRBV5-1	once	14	TRBJ1-2	CASSLEYGSYGYTF	TGCGCCAGCAGCTTGGAATACGGCAGCTATGGCTACACCTTC
TRBD1	TRBV14	-	14	TRBJ1-4	CASSRDRFNEKLFF	TGTGCCAGCAGCCGGGACAGGTTTAATGAAAAACTGTTTTTT
TRBD2	TRBV5-1	-	17	TRBJ2-3	CASSLSPSGGATDTQYF	TGCGCCAGCAGCTTGAGCCCTAGCGGGGGAGCCACAGATACGCAGTATTTT
TRBD1	TRBV27	-	15	TRBJ1-1	CASLRQGAPGTEAFF	TGTGCCAGCCTGAGACAGGGGGCTCCTGGCACTGAAGCTTTCTTT
-	TRBV20-1	-	11	TRBJ1-2	CSARSSYGYTF	TGCAGTGCTAGGTCCAGCTATGGCTACACCTTC
TRBD1	TRBV5-1	-	15	TRBJ2-7	CASSLYSGQGLEQYF	TGCGCCAGCAGCTTGTACTCGGGACAGGGTCTCGAGCAGTACTTC
-	TRBV28	-	14	TRBJ1-2	CASSLVRSNYGYTF	TGTGCCAGCAGTTTAGTACGGAGTAACTATGGCTACACCTTC
-	TRBV9	-	13	TRBJ1-5	CASSESHNQPQHF	TGTGCCAGCAGTGAGTCCCACAATCAGCCCCAGCATTTT
-	TRBV4-2	few	12	TRBJ1-1	CASSQDWTEAFF	TGTGCCAGCAGCCAAGATTGGACTGAAGCTTTCTTT
-	TRBV29-1	-	12	TRBJ2-5	CSVEETTWAQYF	TGCAGCGTTGAAGAGACGACTTGGGCCCAGTACTTC
-	TRBV2	once	13	TRBJ1-1	CASNGDMNTEAFF	TGTGCCAGCAATGGTGACATGAACACTGAAGCTTTCTTT
TRBD2	TRBV18	-	15	TRBJ2-7	CASSPLAGANYEQYF	TGTGCCAGCTCACCTCTAGCGGGAGCGAACTACGAGCAGTACTTC
-	TRBV19	-	15	TRBJ2-4	CASSGDSLAKNIQYF	TGTGCCAGTAGCGGGGATAGCCTAGCCAAAAACATTCAGTACTTC